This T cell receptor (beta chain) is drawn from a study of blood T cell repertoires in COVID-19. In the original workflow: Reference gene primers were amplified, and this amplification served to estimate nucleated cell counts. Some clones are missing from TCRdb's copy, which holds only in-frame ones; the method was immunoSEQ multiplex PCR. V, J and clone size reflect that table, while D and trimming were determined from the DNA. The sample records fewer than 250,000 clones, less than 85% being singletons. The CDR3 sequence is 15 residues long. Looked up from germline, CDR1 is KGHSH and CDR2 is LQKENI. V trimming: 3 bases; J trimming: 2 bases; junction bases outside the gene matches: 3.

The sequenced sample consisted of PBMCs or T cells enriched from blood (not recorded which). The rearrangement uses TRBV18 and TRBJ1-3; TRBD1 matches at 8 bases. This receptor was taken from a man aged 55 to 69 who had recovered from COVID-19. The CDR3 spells CASSPTGAAGNTIYF. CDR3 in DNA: TGTGCCAGCTCACCGACAGGGGCGGCTGGAAACACCATATATTTT.